One and the same sample provided the 4 T cell receptor beta chains below, sequenced in a study of molecular identifiers for immune sequencing clone quantification. From the PCR reads, TCRdb called clonotypes with MiXCR, one entry per CDR3 protein. The sample records a few hundred thousand distinct CDR3 sequences, roughly 23% being singletons. The sample taken for sequencing was naive CD8+ T cells from blood, with Jurkat cell RNA spiked in. As for subset: FACS-sorted CD8+CD4-CCR7+CD45RA+ naive T cells. These receptor sequences come from a human donor in good health. Some libraries in this study had Jurkat cell RNA spiked in.

V and J are TRBV9 and TRBJ2-3, with 13 nucleotides matching TRBD2. The CDR3 extends over 16 amino acids. From germline, CDR1 is SGDLS and CDR2 YYNGEE. Trimming at V came to 5 bases and at J to 2 bases, leaving 5 bases not matched to a gene. In DNA, the CDR3 is TGTGCCAGCAGTGAGGGACTAGCGGGAACCACAGATACGCAGTATTTT. It encodes CASSEGLAGTTDTQYF.

This clonotype was counted at least ten times. The CDR3 is CASSGPDREGYGYTF. Written as DNA, the CDR3 is TGTGCCAGCAGTGGACCGGACAGGGAAGGCTATGGCTACACCTTC. The chain combines TRBV28 with TRBJ1-2, with 8 positions matching TRBD1. The CDR3 sequence is 15 residues long. Germline V gene sequence: CDR1 MDHEN, CDR2 SYDVKM. Germline trimming cut 5 bases from V and 4 bases from J; bases unmatched to any gene: 9.

At least ten counts were recorded for this clonotype. This chain joins TRBV29-1 and TRBJ1-1; D is unresolved. CDR3 length equals 12 residues. V lost 1 base, J lost 3 bases, and 6 bases lay in between. Per germline, CDR1 SQVTM and CDR2 ANQGSEA. In DNA form, the CDR3 reads TGCAGCGTTGAAGTTCTCGACACTGAAGCTTTCTTT. It is translated as CSVEVLDTEAFF.

The chain employs TRBV6-2 or TRBV6-3 and TRBJ2-7, with unresolved D. CDR3 size: 15 residues. V lost 6 bases and J lost 3, with 18 bases in between. Germline lookup yields CDR1 MNHEY and CDR2 SVGEGT. CDR3 protein: CASSPNGAVLYEQYF. CDR3 nucleotides: TGTGCCAGCAGCCCCAACGGAGCAGTACTCTACGAGCAGTACTTC.